The clone carrying this TCR beta chain was seen a few times. The target antigen is unknown. The data were obtained in a study of beta chain features in type 1 diabetes. The CDR3 is made up of 12 amino acids. The V end lost 0 bases, the J end lost 7 bases, and 6 bases lay between the germline ends. CDR1 and CDR2 from the germline V gene are SGHNT and YENEEA. Study-wide points: VDJ junctions in type 1 diabetes patients carried more deletions and fewer insertions. Comparison showed that naive, central memory and Treg TCRB repertoires appeared more similar among patients than among healthy donors.

The entirety of the isolated RNA underwent reverse transcription, so expressed TCRB transcripts were sequenced. Using immunoSEQ multiplex PCR, the repertoire was profiled, and TCRdb retains in-frame clones only, with some absent. The data contain 60,000 to 75,000 clones, around 63% of them singletons. Each of the sorted populations had a purity greater than 98%. The sequenced sample was Tregs from blood. This chain connects TRBV11-3 to TRBJ2-5; D is unclear. The clonotype comes from a woman aged 18-29 years in good health. The CDR3 here is CASSLDSRTQYF. In DNA, the CDR3 is TGTGCCAGCAGCTTAGATTCGAGGACCCAGTACTTC.